These 29 T cell receptor beta chains originate from one sample sequenced in a study of Ad26.COV2.S vaccination and SARS-CoV-2 variants. As to treatment: about 20 received Ad26.COV2.S at low or high dose, single or two shots; roughly five received placebo; per-sample allocation not given. Samples were taken on day 63 after the first vaccine or placebo injection. The assay was immunoSEQ multiplex PCR, and TCRdb's table has in-frame clones only and misses some. This table has 300,000 to 400,000 clones, 80% to 90% appearing once. Sample: peripheral blood, taken in a trial of Ad26.COV2.S vaccine versus placebo. The receptors shown here come from a person between 18 and 65 years old who received the Ad26.COV2.S COVID-19 vaccine or a placebo.

This clone was found once. V usage is TRBV2 and J usage is TRBJ2-7; tentatively, D is TRBD1 or TRBD2 (5 bases each). The CDR3 runs to 13 residues. V was pared by 6 bases and J by 3 bases, with 12 bases between. Germline V gene lookup returns CDR1 SNHLY and CDR2 FYNNEI. CDR3 sequence (DNA): TGTGCCAGCAGGGGGGACGGCGACTACGAGCAGTACTTC. Translated, it gives CASRGDGDYEQYF.

With respect to this clone: Distinct nucleotide sequences in the sample also encode this CDR3. The CDR3, as DNA: TGTGCCAGCAGTGAATATTACGAGCAGTACTTC. It codes for CASSEYYEQYF. V and J are TRBV2 and TRBJ2-7; D uncertain. This CDR3 comprises 11 residues. V lost 2 bases, J lost 4 bases, and 3 bases lay in between. Germline values: CDR1 SNHLY, CDR2 FYNNEI.

The rearrangement joins TRBV5-4 to TRBJ1-2, with 7 bases identical to TRBD1. CDR1 is SGHNT, CDR2 YYREEE, per germline (reference sequence). The CDR3 is made up of 14 amino acids. Losses at the gene ends were 4 bases for V and 0 bases for J; bases not matched to a gene: 3. The CDR3 bases are TGTGCCAGCAGCCAGGGACAGCCTAACTATGGCTACACCTTC. Residues: CASSQGQPNYGYTF.

The rearrangement uses TRBV21-1 and TRBJ1-6. TRBV21-1 is a recognized pseudogene. The CDR3 is made up of 20 amino acids. CDR3 residues: CASSKGSTTTSSSYNSPLHF. The CDR3 DNA follows: TGTGCCAGCAGCAAAGGATCAACCACCACCTCGAGCTCCTATAATTCACCCCTCCACTTT.

This chain joins TRBV5-8 and TRBJ1-1; D is uncertain. Germline CDR1 is SGHTS and CDR2 is YDEGEE. Trimming left V 1 base short and J 11 bases short, with 18 bases between. The CDR3 is 14 amino acids. The CDR3 sequence is CASSLTDGRGVAFF. The CDR3 coding sequence is TGTGCCAGCAGCTTGACGGACGGTAGAGGAGTGGCTTTCTTT.

The V and J genes are TRBV6-1 and TRBJ1-2; TRBD1 is a possible D gene (5 bases). CDR1 and CDR2 (germline): MNHNS, SASEGT. V was cut by 3 bases and J by 14 bases, with 22 bases left in between. This CDR3 region has 14 residues. The CDR3 reads CASSENRDVPRSTF. As DNA, the CDR3 is TGTGCCAGCAGTGAGAACCGGGACGTACCTCGGAGTACCTTC.

The rearrangement joins TRBV7-2 to TRBJ2-1, with 11 bases that match TRBD1. After removal of 4 bases from V and 6 bases from J, the junction contained 8 bases not matched to a gene. The CDR3 is made up of 16 amino acids. CDR1 is SGHTA and CDR2 is FQGNSA in the germline V gene. CDR3 bases: TGTGCCAGCAGCTCCAGCGGGACAGGGGGTGGCAATGAGCAGTTCTTC. Protein sequence: CASSSSGTGGGNEQFF. The variable domain in full, with the rest retrieved from reference TRBV7-2 and TRBJ2-1, is GAGVSQSPSNKVTEKGKDVELRCDPISGHTALYWYRQSLGQGLEFLIYFQGNSAPDKSGLPSDRFSAERTGGSVSTLTIQRTQQEDSAVYLCASSSSGTGGGNEQFFGPGTRLTVL.

The chain employs TRBV19 and TRBJ1-5; D not certain. The CDR3 sequence is 15 residues long. Germline V gene sequence: CDR1 LNHDA, CDR2 SQIVND (reference sequence). V lost 3 bases to trimming and J lost 0 bases, with 9 bases between them. CDR3 coding DNA: TGTGCCAGTAGTATCGTGGGGAATAGCAATCAGCCCCAGCATTTT. Translating gives CASSIVGNSNQPQHF.

The genes are TRBV3-1 (or the pseudogene TRBV3-2) and TRBJ1-6, with 9 nucleotides matching TRBD1. V shed 4 bases, J shed 6 bases, and the junction held 4 bases outside the gene matches. Germline V gene sequence: CDR1 LGHDT, CDR2 YNNKEL (reference sequence). This CDR3 is 15 amino acids long. DNA of the CDR3: TGTGCCAGCAGCCCGGGACAGGGAAGTAATTCACCCCTCCACTTT. Protein product: CASSPGQGSNSPLHF.

The V gene is TRBV6-5, the J gene TRBJ2-1; TRBD2 is a possible D gene (5 bases). The length of the CDR3 is 16 residues. Germline CDR1 is MNHEY and CDR2 is SVGAGI. The V end lost 0 bases, the J end lost 2 bases, and 11 bases lay between the germline ends. This chain's CDR3 is CASSYSWGAAYNEQFF. The CDR3, as DNA: TGTGCCAGCAGTTACTCGTGGGGAGCCGCCTACAATGAGCAGTTCTTC.

The J gene is TRBJ2-2, the V gene TRBV6-5; a possible D gene is TRBD1 (5 bases). Trimming removed 5 bases at V and 0 bases at J, with 10 bases between. CDR1 and CDR2 from the germline V gene are MNHEY and SVGAGI. This CDR3 contains 15 residues. CDR3 sequence (DNA): TGTGCCAGCAGTACTGACAGCGCGAACACCGGGGAGCTGTTTTTT. This gives the protein CASSTDSANTGELFF.

This sequence joins TRBV6-2 or TRBV6-3 and TRBJ2-1; D unclear. The CDR3 consists of 13 residues. Germline CDR1 is MNHEY and CDR2 is SVGEGT. Deletions cut 2 bases from V and 5 bases from J, with 7 bases between. For the CDR3, the DNA is TGTGCCAGCAGTTACCCTACCGACAATGAGCAGTTCTTC. Translation: CASSYPTDNEQFF.

This clone appeared a few times. The rearrangement links TRBV6-1 to TRBJ2-7; 10 positions agree with TRBD1. This CDR3 has 14 residues. CDR1 is MNHNS, CDR2 SASEGT, per germline. The junction had 0 bases not matched to a gene; V was cut back by 1 base and J by 3 bases. The CDR3 loop reads CASSEGTGGYEQYF. The CDR3 DNA follows: TGTGCCAGCAGTGAAGGGACAGGGGGCTACGAGCAGTACTTC.

The V call is TRBV5-4, the J call TRBJ1-2; D might be TRBD1 (5 bases). V lost 5 bases, J lost 1 base, and 9 bases lay in between. Germline V gene data show CDR1 as SGHNT and CDR2 as YYREEE (reference sequence). The CDR3 has 13 residues. The DNA of the CDR3 is TGTGCCAGCAGGATCGACAGTAACTATGGCTACACCTTC. This gives the protein CASRIDSNYGYTF.

The V gene is TRBV18, the J gene TRBJ1-1; perhaps TRBD1 as D (5 bases). The CDR3 sequence is 15 residues long. Between the trimmed V and J ends, which lost 3 bases and 4 bases, there was a span of 15 bases. Germline lookup yields CDR1 KGHSH and CDR2 LQKENI. The CDR3 reads CASSPGTTYGTEAFF. CDR3 nucleotide sequence: TGTGCCAGCTCACCCGGGACTACTTATGGCACTGAAGCTTTCTTT.

CDR3 in DNA: TGTGCCAGGAGACTCCCCGACAGGGTGAACACCGGGGAGCTGTTTTTT. Its translation: CARRLPDRVNTGELFF. This sequence joins TRBV27 and TRBJ2-2, with TRBD1 matching 7 bases. Trimming cost V 9 bases and J 1 base; bases outside gene matches: 11. The CDR3 covers 16 residues. The germline CDR1 and CDR2 sequences are MNHEY and SMNVEV (reference sequence).

DNA for the CDR3: TGCGCCAGCAGCTTTACAGGGGATCAGCCCCAGCATTTT. This sequence encodes CASSFTGDQPQHF. V is TRBV5-1 and J is TRBJ1-5, with 7 bases identical to TRBD1. V shed 2 bases and J 5 bases; nucleotides not matched to a gene: 1. The length of the CDR3 is 13 residues. CDR1 is SGHRS and CDR2 is YFSETQ in the germline V gene. The full variable domain, its missing parts supplied by reference TRBV5-1 and TRBJ1-5, is KAGVTQTPRYLIKTRGQQVTLSCSPISGHRSVSWYQQTPGQGLQFLFEYFSETQRNKGNFPGRFSGRQFSNSRSEMNVSTLELGDSALYLCASSFTGDQPQHFGDGTRLSIL.

This clone has a handful of counts. The V and J genes are TRBV2 and TRBJ2-5, with TRBD2 matching 11 bases. This CDR3 contains 16 residues. V was clipped by 5 bases and J by 5 bases; unmatched bases: 10. In germline, CDR1 is SNHLY, CDR2 FYNNEI. As DNA, the CDR3 is TGTGCCAGCAGTTTCATAACTAGCGGGAGACGGGAGACCCAGTACTTC. It is translated as CASSFITSGRRETQYF.

This sequence joins TRBV6-2 or TRBV6-3 and TRBJ2-1, with 8 bases fitting TRBD2. The CDR3 runs 17 residues. V was pared by 0 bases and J by 5 bases, with 9 bases of the junction left unmatched. CDR1 and CDR2 from the germline V gene are MNHEY and SVGEGT. CDR3 sequence reads: CASSYSIIGGANNEQFF. The CDR3 region has the DNA TGTGCCAGCAGTTACTCGATCATCGGGGGGGCTAACAATGAGCAGTTCTTC.

This clone has only a few counts. This chain links TRBV5-1 with TRBJ1-5; D is unclear. The CDR3 is 13 residues long. Germline-derived CDR1 and CDR2 are SGHRS and YFSETQ. V dropped 4 bases and J dropped 8 bases, with 13 bases sitting between them. CDR3 DNA: TGCGCCAGCAGCCTGGACCCCTTAGAGCCCCAGCATTTT. Amino acids: CASSLDPLEPQHF.

The rearrangement links TRBV6-2 or TRBV6-3 to TRBJ1-1, with D maybe TRBD1 (5 bases). The V end lost 7 bases, the J end lost 5 bases, and 14 bases lay between the germline ends. Germline V gives CDR1 MNHEY, CDR2 SVGEGT. The CDR3 spans 13 residues. CDR3: CASNYRRGTEAFF. The DNA of the CDR3 is TGTGCCAGCAATTATCGACGGGGGACTGAAGCTTTCTTT.

This clone was picked up one time. The J gene is TRBJ1-2, the V gene TRBV30; 7 bases agree with TRBD1. The CDR3 consists of 12 residues. Germline V lookup: CDR1 GTSNPN, CDR2 SVGIG (reference sequence). J gave up 3 bases and V 2 bases, and 0 bases lay outside the gene matches. CDR3 region: CAWSTGDYGYTF. The CDR3 region has the DNA TGTGCCTGGAGTACAGGGGACTATGGCTACACCTTC.

This chain links TRBV12-5 with TRBJ1-3; D remains ambiguous. Per the germline V gene, CDR1 is LGHNT and CDR2 is FRNRAP. The CDR3 loop spans 14 amino acids. The V gene lost 4 bases and the J gene lost 4 bases, with 11 bases spanning the gap. CDR3 sequence (DNA): TGTGCTAGTGGTTCCACCCCCCGGGGAAACACCATATATTTT. Encoded protein: CASGSTPRGNTIYF.

The rearrangement uses TRBV7-9 and TRBJ2-2, with D perhaps matching TRBD2 (6 bases). This CDR3 is 16 amino acids long. The germline V gene has CDR1 SEHNR and CDR2 FQNEAQ (reference sequence). V was clipped by 5 bases and J by 4 bases, with 17 bases between them. The CDR3 is CASSEDPGLSTGELFF. In DNA form, the CDR3 reads TGTGCCAGCAGCGAAGATCCGGGACTCAGCACCGGGGAGCTGTTTTTT.

CDR3 amino acids: CASSQGGNEQFF. The DNA for the CDR3 is TGTGCCAGCTCACAGGGGGGCAATGAGCAGTTCTTC. The V call is TRBV18, the J call TRBJ2-1; D may match TRBD1 or TRBD2 (6 bases each). The CDR3 covers 12 residues. Between the trimmed V and J ends, which lost 4 bases and 6 bases, there was a span of 7 bases. Germline CDR1 and CDR2: KGHSH and LQKENI.

Only a few counts were recorded for this clone. This chain connects TRBV19 to TRBJ1-1, with D perhaps TRBD1 (5 bases). This CDR3 has 15 amino acids. The V gene's germline CDR1 is LNHDA and CDR2 SQIVND (reference sequence). Between the trimmed V and J ends, which lost 6 bases and 3 bases, there was a span of 17 bases. The CDR3 DNA reads as TGTGCCAGTAGCCTCGGGGCCGGGGTGGACACTGAAGCTTTCTTT. Translated, it gives CASSLGAGVDTEAFF.

This chain joins TRBV25-1 and TRBJ1-1, with D possibly being TRBD1 (5 bases). V lost 3 bases and J lost 6, with 11 bases in between. The germline gives CDR1 MGHDK, CDR2 SYGVNS. The CDR3 contains 13 residues. Written as DNA, the CDR3 is TGTGCCAGCAGTGATGGGGGGGAACCTGAAGCTTTCTTT. Translating gives CASSDGGEPEAFF.

The chain joins TRBV2 to TRBJ2-7; D not certain. The length of the CDR3 is 13 residues. Germline CDR1 SNHLY, CDR2 FYNNEI. The ends were cut back, 6 bases at V and 3 bases at J, with 12 bases in the middle. The CDR3 loop reads CASSAEVYYEQYF. In DNA form, the CDR3 reads TGTGCCAGCAGCGCAGAAGTATACTACGAGCAGTACTTC.

The gene calls are TRBV21-1 and TRBJ2-7; the DNA was not compared with TRBD2, the D call given in the table. TRBV21-1 is tagged as a pseudogene. The CDR3 has 11 amino acids. CDR3 amino acids: CASSKRVEQYF. CDR3 DNA: TGTGCCAGCAGCAAACGGGTCGAGCAGTACTTC.